The 8 T cell receptor beta chains below come from one sample, sequenced in a study of blood T cell repertoires in COVID-19. This table comes from immunoSEQ multiplex PCR, and its TCRdb copy is limited to in-frame clones, with some not included. The table has more than 400,000 clones, approximately 86% seen once. The sequenced sample was PBMCs or T cells enriched from blood (not recorded which). The source of these receptors is a woman aged 18-30 years who had recovered from COVID-19.

The sample holds a few counts of this clone. V gene TRBV15 combines with J gene TRBJ2-1; TRBD2 matches 11 bases. V dropped 2 bases and J dropped 6; count of bases not matched to a gene: 6. Germline V gene data show CDR1 as LNHNV and CDR2 as YYDKDF (reference sequence). The CDR3 extends over 16 amino acids. The CDR3 spells CATSRIAGGRFNEQFF. The CDR3 DNA follows: TGTGCCACCAGCAGAATAGCGGGGGGGAGGTTCAATGAGCAGTTCTTC. The complete variable domain, with remaining parts taken from reference TRBV15 and TRBJ2-1, reads DAMVIQNPRYQVTQFGKPVTLSCSQTLNHNVMYWYQQKSSQAPKLLFHYYDKDFNNEADTPDNFQSRRPNTSFCFLDIRSPGLGDTAMYLCATSRIAGGRFNEQFFGPGTRLTVL.

The chain carries TRBV2 and TRBJ1-2; TRBD1 is a possible D gene (5 bases). The germline CDR1 and CDR2 sequences are SNHLY and FYNNEI. The V and J ends lost 7 bases and 8 bases respectively, with 11 bases between them. The CDR3 has 11 residues. The DNA of the CDR3 is TGTGCCAGCATGGGGGGGGACGGCTACACCTTC. Its translation: CASMGGDGYTF. Variable domain in full (rest from reference TRBV2 and TRBJ1-2): EPEVTQTPSHQVTQMGQEVILRCVPISNHLYFYWYRQILGQKVEFLVSFYNNEISEKSEIFDDQFSVERPDGSNFTLKIRSTKLEDSAMYFCASMGGDGYTFGSGTRLTVV.

The chain uses TRBV2 and TRBJ2-1; 10 nucleotides line up with TRBD1. The germline CDR1 and CDR2 sequences are SNHLY and FYNNEI. The CDR3 has 16 amino acids. J gave up 1 base and V 8 bases, and 8 bases lay outside the gene matches. CDR3 sequence reads: CASDVDRGRSYNEQFF. The DNA of the CDR3 is TGTGCCAGCGACGTTGACAGGGGGCGTTCCTACAATGAGCAGTTCTTC.

V usage is TRBV3-1 (or the pseudogene TRBV3-2) and J usage is TRBJ2-7, with 12 bases that match TRBD2. The germline CDR1 and CDR2 sequences are LGHDT and YNNKEL (reference sequence). The CDR3 sequence is 21 residues long. J was trimmed by 4 bases and V by 1 base; bases with no gene match: 20. The CDR3: CASSQVVRLAGGVLTGYEQYF. The CDR3 nucleotides are TGTGCCAGCAGCCAAGTGGTCCGGCTAGCGGGGGGGGTTCTGACAGGGTACGAGCAGTACTTC.

V is TRBV19 and J is TRBJ1-2; the D is unclear. V lost 7 bases, J lost 8 bases, and 14 bases lay in between. Germline V CDR1 and CDR2: LNHDA, SQIVND (reference sequence). The CDR3 is 12 residues long. The CDR3 loop reads CASKLPGRGYTF. CDR3 in DNA: TGTGCCAGTAAACTGCCCGGGAGAGGCTACACCTTC.

The V call is TRBV18, the J call TRBJ1-1; TRBD1 aligns across 7 bases. Losses at the gene ends were 3 bases for V and 0 bases for J; bases not matched to a gene: 7. Germline loops: CDR1 KGHSH, CDR2 LQKENI. The CDR3 loop spans 16 amino acids. CDR3 DNA: TGTGCCAGCTCACCGCGGGACAGCCATCTGAACACTGAAGCTTTCTTT. Translating it yields CASSPRDSHLNTEAFF.

This clone was detected a few times. The chain recombines TRBV6-6 with TRBJ1-5; D unclear. The germline V gene has CDR1 MNHNY and CDR2 SVGAGI (reference sequence). This CDR3 has 15 residues. Trimming removed 0 bases from V and 5 bases from J, with 11 bases in between. CDR3 sequence: CASSYSSGLDQPQHF. The CDR3 DNA follows: TGTGCCAGCAGTTACTCGTCGGGATTAGATCAGCCCCAGCATTTT.

This chain connects TRBV19 to TRBJ2-7; 7 bases line up with TRBD2. The trim removed 2 bases at V and 4 bases at J, leaving 11 bases unmatched. In germline, CDR1 is LNHDA, CDR2 SQIVND (reference sequence). The CDR3 is 16 amino acids. CDR3 sequence (DNA): TGTGCCAGTAGTATAAGGTTCGGCGGGGGTTCGTACGAGCAGTACTTC. Translation gives CASSIRFGGGSYEQYF.